These 26 T cell receptor beta chains were sequenced from one sample in a study of T cells in tuberculosis. This sample's time point: new active TB diagnosis, blood taken before or within 7 days of starting treatment. Method: immunoSEQ multiplex PCR; TCRdb's copy keeps in-frame clones and lacks some. Among approximately 40,000 clones listed, less than 95% were seen once. The sample in question was PBMCs, obtained at tuberculosis diagnosis. The origin of the receptors is an adult with tuberculosis.

V is TRBV10-3 and J is TRBJ2-2, with TRBD2 identical over 8 bases. V was pared by 8 bases and J by 4 bases, with 9 bases of the junction left unmatched. The CDR3 is 15 residues long. Germline V lookup: CDR1 ENHRY, CDR2 SYGVKD. CDR3 in DNA: TGTGCCATCCGGGAGGGGGGGCCGCGCACCGGGGAGCTGTTTTTT. Protein sequence: CAIREGGPRTGELFF.

The V call is TRBV12-5, the J call TRBJ1-1, with D maybe TRBD1 (5 bases). V gave up 1 base and J gave up 0 bases, with 18 bases separating them. This CDR3 is built from 18 residues. Germline CDR1 LGHNT, CDR2 FRNRAP. The CDR3 coding sequence is TGTGCTAGTGGTTTGGACTACACAACGGCAGGGCTGAACACTGAAGCTTTCTTT. This codes for CASGLDYTTAGLNTEAFF.

This chain joins TRBV14 and TRBJ1-2; D is perhaps TRBD1 (6 bases). The V gene lost 4 bases and the J gene lost 8 bases, with 20 bases spanning the gap. This CDR3 is built from 15 residues. CDR1 is SGHDN and CDR2 is FVKESK in the germline V gene. DNA of the CDR3: TGTGCCAGCAGCCCCGACGGGACACCGGACGCCGGCTACACCTTC. This sequence encodes CASSPDGTPDAGYTF.

The V gene is TRBV7-8, the J gene TRBJ2-1; D not certain. This CDR3 comprises 13 residues. Per germline, CDR1 SGHVS and CDR2 FQNEAQ. Trimming left V 9 bases short and J 0 bases short, with 9 bases between. The CDR3 coding sequence is TGTGCCAGTGCCCCGAGCTCCTACAATGAGCAGTTCTTC. Translated, it gives CASAPSSYNEQFF.

The V and J genes are TRBV5-1 and TRBJ1-5; TRBD1 might be the D (5 bases). Trimming left V 5 bases short and J 0 bases short, with 12 bases between. The CDR3 extends over 15 amino acids. Germline values: CDR1 SGHRS, CDR2 YFSETQ. The CDR3 DNA reads as TGCGCCAGCAGACTGGGGGGGTATAGCAATCAGCCCCAGCATTTT. This codes for CASRLGGYSNQPQHF.

The gene calls are TRBV30 and TRBJ2-1, with a tentative D call TRBD2 (5 bases). This CDR3 spans 13 amino acids. Germline V gene sequence: CDR1 GTSNPN, CDR2 SVGIG (reference sequence). The V end lost 2 bases, the J end lost 4 bases, and 9 bases lay between the germline ends. The CDR3 protein is CAWSFSGYNEQFF. The CDR3 DNA is TGTGCCTGGAGTTTCAGCGGTTACAATGAGCAGTTCTTC.

This clone has just one count. The chain carries TRBV19 and TRBJ2-3, with 9 nucleotides matching TRBD2. CDR1 is LNHDA, CDR2 SQIVND, per germline (reference sequence). The CDR3 consists of 15 residues. The trim removed 3 bases at V and 2 bases at J, leaving 3 bases unmatched. CDR3 nucleotides: TGTGCCAGTAGTATGCCTAGCGGGGTCACAGATACGCAGTATTTT. The encoded protein is CASSMPSGVTDTQYF.

This chain uses TRBV10-3 with TRBJ1-2; D perhaps matches TRBD1 (5 bases). CDR3 length equals 14 residues. Trimming took 2 bases from V and 2 from J, leaving 9 bases between them. CDR1 is ENHRY, CDR2 SYGVKD, per germline. Here the CDR3 DNA reads TGTGCCATCAGTGAGGCGGGGGGGAACTATGGCTACACCTTC. This gives the protein CAISEAGGNYGYTF.

The chain joins TRBV12-5 to TRBJ2-1, with TRBD1 matching over 7 bases. V dropped 2 bases and J dropped 16; count of bases not matched to a gene: 11. Germline-derived CDR1 and CDR2 are LGHNT and FRNRAP. The CDR3 runs 13 residues. The CDR3 here is CASGLPSRDSLFF. CDR3 sequence (DNA): TGTGCTAGTGGTTTGCCCTCGAGGGACAGCCTTTTCTTC. Complete variable domain (other parts from reference TRBV12-5 and TRBJ2-1): DARVTQTPRHKVTEMGQEVTMRCQPILGHNTVFWYRQTMMQGLELLAYFRNRAPLDDSGMPKDRFSAEMPDATLATLKIQPSEPRDSAVYFCASGLPSRDSLFFGPGTRLTVL.

This chain connects TRBV10-1 to TRBJ2-3, with TRBD1 matching over 8 bases. Germline assignment: CDR1 WNHNN and CDR2 SYGVQD (reference sequence). Trimming removed 3 bases from V and 1 base from J; junction bases left unmatched: 3. The CDR3 extends over 15 amino acids. CDR3 sequence (DNA): TGCGCCAGCAGTGACTCAGGGGGCGGCACAGATACGCAGTATTTT. Translation: CASSDSGGGTDTQYF.

This clone was recorded only once. This chain joins TRBV6-5 and TRBJ1-1, with D maybe TRBD1 (5 bases). Germline CDR1 and CDR2: MNHEY and SVGAGI. Trimming took off 6 bases at V and 6 bases at J, with 14 bases between the two ends. There are 13 residues in the CDR3. In DNA, the CDR3 is TGTGCCAGCAGCGACGGTAGGGGCTCTGAAGCTTTCTTT. It yields the protein CASSDGRGSEAFF.

The rearrangement uses TRBV5-1 and TRBJ2-7, with D possibly being TRBD2 (5 bases). The CDR3 spans 15 residues. Germline CDR1 and CDR2: SGHRS and YFSETQ. V dropped 4 bases and J dropped 7 bases, with 21 bases sitting between them. The CDR3 coding sequence is TGCGCCAGCAGCCGATACAACAGCCCTAGAGGGGAGCAGTACTTC. Translation gives CASSRYNSPRGEQYF. Based on the CDR3 plus reference TRBV5-1 and TRBJ2-7, the full variable domain is KAGVTQTPRYLIKTRGQQVTLSCSPISGHRSVSWYQQTPGQGLQFLFEYFSETQRNKGNFPGRFSGRQFSNSRSEMNVSTLELGDSALYLCASSRYNSPRGEQYFGPGTRLTVT.

This clone appeared a single time. This chain links TRBV7-3 with TRBJ2-4, with D maybe TRBD1 (6 bases). The CDR3 extends over 14 amino acids. Germline V gives CDR1 SGHTA, CDR2 FQGTGA. V lost 5 bases and J 5 bases, leaving 13 bases between the germline ends. Here the CDR3 reads CASSPTGPQNIQYF. Written as DNA, the CDR3 is TGTGCCAGCAGCCCTACAGGGCCACAAAACATTCAGTACTTC.

The chain combines TRBV9 with TRBJ2-7; weak D call: TRBD2 (5 bases). V lost 0 bases, J lost 2 bases, and 12 bases lay in between. Per germline, CDR1 SGDLS and CDR2 YYNGEE. The CDR3 contains 15 residues. CDR3 sequence: CASSVAGSSAYEQYF. In DNA, the CDR3 is TGTGCCAGCAGCGTAGCGGGGTCTTCAGCCTACGAGCAGTACTTC.

V gene TRBV4-3 combines with J gene TRBJ1-5, with TRBD1 as a possible D gene (5 bases). CDR1 LGHNA and CDR2 YSLEER come from the germline V gene. Trimming shortened V by 1 base and J by 2 bases, and 6 bases separated the two germline ends. This CDR3 region has 14 residues. The CDR3 nucleotides read TGCGCCAGCAGCCAAGTAGGGGGCAATCAGCCCCAGCATTTT. Amino acid sequence: CASSQVGGNQPQHF.

This CDR3 is CASSLGGNYGYTF. The CDR3 DNA sequence: TGTGCCAGCAGTTTGGGGGGTAACTATGGCTACACCTTC. The V and J genes are TRBV28 and TRBJ1-2; D might be TRBD1 (5 bases). V was pared by 3 bases and J by 1 base, with 6 bases between. Looked up from germline, CDR1 is MDHEN and CDR2 is SYDVKM. The CDR3 is 13 residues long.

This chain connects TRBV18 to TRBJ2-2; TRBD1 matches 9 bases. Germline trimming cut 2 bases from V and 5 bases from J; bases unmatched to any gene: 0. The CDR3 totals 14 residues. In germline, CDR1 is KGHSH, CDR2 LQKENI. In DNA form, the CDR3 reads TGTGCCAGCTCACCAGGGACAGGGACCGGGGAGCTGTTTTTT. Protein sequence: CASSPGTGTGELFF.

V and J are TRBV6-6 and TRBJ1-5; D is unresolved. In germline, CDR1 is MNHNY, CDR2 SVGAGI (reference sequence). The CDR3 totals 14 residues. The V end was cut by 7 bases, the J end by 4 bases, with 14 bases between. CDR3 nucleotides: TGTGCCAGCACCCCCGGACTGTTGAATCAGCCCCAGCATTTT. It codes for CASTPGLLNQPQHF.

The V gene is TRBV6-6, the J gene TRBJ1-5; 7 nucleotides match TRBD1. CDR1 is MNHNY, CDR2 SVGAGI, per germline (reference sequence). V was pared by 4 bases and J by 7 bases, with 7 bases of the junction left unmatched. This CDR3 contains 14 residues. CDR3 protein: CASSLGTVEQPQHF. The CDR3 nucleotides are TGTGCCAGCAGTTTGGGGACAGTCGAACAGCCCCAGCATTTT.

In this sample, this clone turned up once. The genes are TRBV5-1 and TRBJ2-7; the D gene is possibly TRBD1 (6 bases). CDR1 is SGHRS, CDR2 YFSETQ, per germline. This CDR3 comprises 15 residues. Trimming cost V 0 bases and J 1 base, with 11 bases left between them. Written as DNA, the CDR3 is TGCGCCAGCAGCTTGGCGTGGGGGCCTTCCTACGAGCAGTACTTC. It is translated as CASSLAWGPSYEQYF. Complete variable domain (other parts from reference TRBV5-1 and TRBJ2-7): KAGVTQTPRYLIKTRGQQVTLSCSPISGHRSVSWYQQTPGQGLQFLFEYFSETQRNKGNFPGRFSGRQFSNSRSEMNVSTLELGDSALYLCASSLAWGPSYEQYFGPGTRLTVT.

The gene calls are TRBV5-1 and TRBJ2-5, with 11 positions matching TRBD1. CDR3 length: 15 residues. Germline CDR1 SGHRS, CDR2 YFSETQ. With V trimmed by 3 bases and J by 5 bases, 6 bases remained unmatched. Written as DNA, the CDR3 is TGCGCCAGCAGCTCGGACAGGGGGCTTGGGGAGACCCAGTACTTC. Residues: CASSSDRGLGETQYF.

CDR3 amino acids: CASSLVILGTGDYEQYF. For the CDR3, the DNA is TGCGCCAGCAGCTTGGTGATTCTCGGGACAGGGGACTACGAGCAGTACTTC. The V gene is TRBV5-1, the J gene TRBJ2-7; 10 positions agree with TRBD1. Germline V gene data show CDR1 as SGHRS and CDR2 as YFSETQ. Losses at the gene ends were 0 bases for V and 3 bases for J; bases not matched to a gene: 9. The CDR3 has 17 residues.

The J gene is TRBJ2-7, the V gene TRBV6-1, with D tentatively TRBD1 (5 bases). V was clipped by 7 bases and J by 1 base, with 17 bases between them. Germline lookup yields CDR1 MNHNS and CDR2 SASEGT. This CDR3 has 15 amino acids. CDR3 in amino acids: CASTIEGAASYEQYF. Written as DNA, the CDR3 is TGTGCCAGCACCATAGAAGGGGCAGCGTCCTACGAGCAGTACTTC.

The chain carries TRBV6-5 and TRBJ2-1, with 14 bases fitting TRBD2. The J segment lost 6 bases and the V segment lost 7 bases, leaving 5 bases of the junction unmatched. This CDR3 is built from 15 residues. CDR1 is MNHEY and CDR2 is SVGAGI in the germline V gene. The CDR3 loop is CASTPGLAGANEQFF. CDR3 DNA sequence: TGTGCCAGCACCCCGGGACTAGCGGGAGCCAATGAGCAGTTCTTC.

The rearrangement joins TRBV2 to TRBJ1-3; 7 bases fit TRBD1. Germline V gene lookup returns CDR1 SNHLY and CDR2 FYNNEI. The CDR3 sequence is 15 residues long. Germline trimming cut 6 bases from V and 4 bases from J; bases unmatched to any gene: 9. CDR3: CASRGQIKGGNTIYF. The CDR3, as DNA: TGTGCCAGCAGGGGACAGATAAAGGGGGGAAACACCATATATTTT.

The chain is built from TRBV4-3 and TRBJ1-1; D is unclear. Germline V gives CDR1 LGHNA, CDR2 YSLEER. The V end lost 2 bases, the J end lost 5 bases, and 18 bases lay between the germline ends. The CDR3 extends over 16 amino acids. In nucleotides, the CDR3 is TGCGCCAGCAGCCAATATTCCGCGTTTGGAGGGACTGAAGCTTTCTTT. Its translation: CASSQYSAFGGTEAFF.